Below, 14 T cell receptor beta chains from the same sample are listed, as sequenced in a study of blood T cell repertoires in COVID-19. The repertoire was sequenced with immunoSEQ multiplex PCR; TCRdb's copy has only in-frame clones and lacks some. Of about 160,000 clones listed, approximately 86% are singletons. The sample comprised peripheral blood. These receptors were collected from an older man with acute or convalescent COVID-19.

This clone has a handful of counts. One end of the junction is discordant with germline, which a read error may explain. The V call is TRBV11-2, the J call TRBJ2-1; weak D call: TRBD2 (5 bases). This CDR3 is built from 14 residues. Germline assignment: CDR1 SGHAT and CDR2 FQNNGV. The CDR3 nucleotides read TGTGCCAGCAGTTTAGAGCGGAGCTACAATGAGCAGTTCTTC. Translating gives CASSLERSYNEQFF.

The chain joins TRBV19 to TRBJ2-1; a weak D match, TRBD2 (6 bases). CDR3 size: 15 residues. V was clipped by 0 bases and J by 6 bases, with 12 bases between them. Germline lookup yields CDR1 LNHDA and CDR2 SQIVND (reference sequence). The CDR3 region is CASSIEWAGTNEQFF. In DNA form, the CDR3 reads TGTGCCAGTAGTATAGAATGGGCGGGGACCAATGAGCAGTTCTTC.

The chain uses TRBV28 and TRBJ1-6; the D gene is possibly TRBD1 (5 bases). Germline CDR1 is MDHEN and CDR2 is SYDVKM. Trimming took 2 bases from V and 12 from J, leaving 17 bases between them. CDR3 length: 15 residues. The CDR3 region has the DNA TGTGCCAGCAGTTTAGGGGGAGGGACTAGGGGACCCCTCCACTTT. It yields the protein CASSLGGGTRGPLHF.

This rearrangement joins TRBV25-1 to TRBJ2-3; D possibly corresponds to TRBD1 (5 bases). The CDR3 contains 16 residues. With 2 bases removed from V and 0 bases from J, the gap between germline ends came to 12 bases. Germline CDR1 reads MGHDK; CDR2 reads SYGVNS. In DNA form, the CDR3 reads TGTGCCAGCAGTGAAGGGGCGGTCCCTAGCACAGATACGCAGTATTTT. Residues: CASSEGAVPSTDTQYF. Complete variable domain (other parts from reference TRBV25-1 and TRBJ2-3): EADIYQTPRYLVIGTGKKITLECSQTMGHDKMYWYQQDPGMELHLIHYSYGVNSTEKGDLSSESTVSRIRTEHFPLTLESARPSHTSQYLCASSEGAVPSTDTQYFGPGTRLTVL.

The V and J genes are TRBV19 and TRBJ2-7, with 8 bases fitting TRBD2. J lost 3 bases, V lost 5 bases, and 21 bases had no gene match. The CDR3 length is 19 residues. The V gene's germline CDR1 is LNHDA and CDR2 SQIVND (reference sequence). The CDR3 DNA reads as TGTGCCAGTAGTCCTTCAGGGGCGGGAGGACTCCAGCGGGGCTACGAGCAGTACTTC. Translation: CASSPSGAGGLQRGYEQYF. Full variable domain (missing parts from reference TRBV19 and TRBJ2-7): DGGITQSPKYLFRKEGQNVTLSCEQNLNHDAMYWYRQDPGQGLRLIYYSQIVNDFQKGDIAEGYSVSREKKESFPLTVTSAQKNPTAFYLCASSPSGAGGLQRGYEQYFGPGTRLTVT.

This chain uses TRBV30 with TRBJ1-2, with 9 bases aligning to TRBD1. Trimming at V came to 4 bases and at J to 7 bases, leaving 10 bases not matched to a gene. The germline gives CDR1 GTSNPN, CDR2 SVGIG (reference sequence). CDR3 size: 14 residues. CDR3 region: CAWKRDRASLGYTF. The CDR3 coding sequence is TGTGCCTGGAAGCGGGACAGGGCCTCTCTTGGCTACACCTTC.

The rearrangement joins TRBV19 to TRBJ1-3, with 8 nucleotides matching TRBD1. The CDR3 is 14 amino acids. The V segment lost 3 bases and the J segment 2 bases; nucleotides outside the gene matches: 0. Germline V lookup: CDR1 LNHDA, CDR2 SQIVND (reference sequence). This CDR3 is CASSMDRAGNTIYF. In DNA, the CDR3 is TGTGCCAGTAGTATGGACAGGGCTGGAAACACCATATATTTT.

This rearrangement joins TRBV4-2 to TRBJ2-1; D unresolved. V was trimmed by 1 base and J by 0 bases, leaving 7 bases between them. This CDR3 comprises 15 residues. In germline, CDR1 is LGHNA, CDR2 YNFKEQ. The CDR3 nucleotides read TGTGCCAGCAGCCAAGTGAGTGGCTCCTACAATGAGCAGTTCTTC. Amino acid sequence: CASSQVSGSYNEQFF.

The rearrangement uses TRBV6-6 and TRBJ1-1; the D gene is possibly TRBD1 (5 bases). The CDR3 totals 13 residues. Germline lookup yields CDR1 MNHNY and CDR2 SVGAGI (reference sequence). V dropped 2 bases and J dropped 6 bases, with 10 bases sitting between them. DNA for the CDR3: TGTGCCAGCAGTTACGGGGCAGTGGCTGAAGCTTTCTTT. Amino acids: CASSYGAVAEAFF.

The J gene is TRBJ2-7, the V gene TRBV27; TRBD1 agrees at 9 bases. The CDR3 loop spans 14 amino acids. In germline, CDR1 is MNHEY, CDR2 SMNVEV (reference sequence). After removal of 7 bases from V and 2 bases from J, the junction contained 6 bases not matched to a gene. CDR3 nucleotide sequence: TGTGCCAGCAACCCAGGGACAGGGACCTACGAGCAGTACTTC. Encoded protein: CASNPGTGTYEQYF.

The chain recombines TRBV4-1 with TRBJ2-7; 7 bases line up with TRBD2. The CDR3 spans 17 residues. The V gene's germline CDR1 is MGHRA and CDR2 YSYEKL. V gave up 3 bases and J gave up 4 bases; unmatched junction bases: 15. DNA of the CDR3: TGCGCCAGCAGCCAGATCGGCAGTTCGGCGGGAGTTTACGAGCAGTACTTC. This gives the protein CASSQIGSSAGVYEQYF.

The chain carries TRBV6-5 and TRBJ2-2, with 7 nucleotides matching TRBD1. The J segment lost 5 bases and the V segment lost 6 bases, leaving 6 bases of the junction unmatched. Germline V gene sequence: CDR1 MNHEY, CDR2 SVGAGI. This CDR3 contains 14 residues. The CDR3 DNA reads as TGTGCCAGCAGCAAAGGGGGCAGGACCGGGGAGCTGTTTTTT. Residues: CASSKGGRTGELFF.

The CDR3 protein is CASSTGSSAWQYF. DNA of the CDR3: TGTGCCAGTAGCACGGGGTCCTCCGCGTGGCAGTACTTC. V gene TRBV19 combines with J gene TRBJ2-7; perhaps TRBD2 as D (5 bases). Germline V gene sequence: CDR1 LNHDA, CDR2 SQIVND (reference sequence). The V gene lost 6 bases and the J gene lost 9 bases, with 18 bases spanning the gap. The CDR3 is 13 residues long.

The genes are TRBV19 and TRBJ2-6; TRBD2 matches at 7 bases. Trimming removed 6 bases from V and 4 bases from J; junction bases left unmatched: 6. The germline CDR1 and CDR2 sequences are LNHDA and SQIVND (reference sequence). CDR3 length equals 15 residues. The CDR3 reads CASRGGAVGANVLTF. The CDR3 DNA reads as TGTGCCAGTAGGGGAGGGGCGGTGGGGGCCAACGTCCTGACTTTC.